This TCR beta chain was captured in a study of blood T cell repertoires in COVID-19. Looked up from germline, CDR1 is SGHAT and CDR2 is FQNNGV. Trimming left V 3 bases short and J 1 base short, with 10 bases between. This CDR3 is 15 amino acids long. Libraries were prepared by immunoSEQ multiplex PCR; TCRdb keeps only in-frame clonotypes and omits some of them. The sample yields under 500,000 clones, about 85% seen once. The rearrangement links TRBV11-2 to TRBJ2-1; tentative D call: TRBD2 (6 bases). The material sequenced was PBMCs or T cells enriched from blood (not recorded which). This receptor was taken from a woman between 18 and 29 years old with acute COVID-19. The CDR3 nucleotides read TGTGCCAGCAGCTTTCTAGCGAGATCCTACAATGAGCAGTTCTTC. Its protein is CASSFLARSYNEQFF.